This T cell receptor (beta chain) appears in the sequencing data of a study of OX40 agonist ivuxolimab in advanced cancers. Study information: Ivuxolimab, which patients received intravenously every 2 weeks, was dosed at 0.01 to 10 mg/kg. Patients with hepatocellular carcinoma, melanoma, renal cell or head and neck cancer made up the dose-escalation patients. Eligibility admitted prior anti-PD-1, anti-PD-L1 or anti-CTLA-4 therapy; 35% to 40% had some. Broader study findings: On average, CD8+ T cells showed a greater number of expanded clones than CD4+.

The germline gives CDR1 MDHEN, CDR2 SYDVKM. With V trimmed by 7 bases and J by 3 bases, 5 bases remained unmatched. The CDR3 extends over 14 amino acids. With regard to this clone: As yet, its antigen is unknown.

Measured with immunoSEQ multiplex PCR; TCRdb has only the in-frame clones, and not every one. The sample lists nearly 80,000 clones; around 85% were seen once. This sequence joins TRBV28 and TRBJ2-3, with 9 bases identical to TRBD1. The sequences come from CD4+ or CD8+ T cells sorted from blood, collected in a trial of the OX40 agonist ivuxolimab. The clonotype originates from an adult with an advanced solid tumor such as melanoma, head and neck, liver or kidney cancer. The CDR3 is CASTWDRVTDTQYF. Written as DNA, the CDR3 is TGTGCCAGCACCTGGGACAGGGTTACAGATACGCAGTATTTT.